The next 16 T cell receptor beta chains were all read from a single sample in a study of T cells in Graves' hyperthyroidism and ophthalmopathy. Regions amplified from RNA transcripts were the TCR beta CDR3 regions. The HTBI primer set served for first-round RT-PCR of the TCR CDR3. TCRdb re-called the multiplex PCR reads with MiXCR, one entry per CDR3 protein. Counted here are a few hundred thousand distinct CDR3 sequences, 20% occurring once; the ten biggest clones make up approximately 25%. Sequencing was carried out using blood. The receptors here all came from a man aged 18 to 29 with Graves' hyperthyroidism.

This clonotype was recorded at least ten times. The J gene is TRBJ1-5, the V gene TRBV6-1, with D uncertain. Trimming took off 8 bases at V and 9 bases at J, with 20 bases between the two ends. CDR3 length: 14 residues. Per germline, CDR1 MNHNS and CDR2 SASEGT. The CDR3 region is CASLHGRGIGPQHF. The DNA for the CDR3 is TGTGCCAGCCTACATGGGCGGGGAATTGGGCCCCAGCATTTT.

This clonotype was seen a handful of times. This chain uses TRBV9 with TRBJ2-7; D remains ambiguous. The CDR3 is made up of 13 amino acids. CDR1 and CDR2 from the germline V gene are SGDLS and YYNGEE. Trimming cost V 2 bases and J 2 bases, with 8 bases left between them. In DNA, the CDR3 is TGTGCCAGCAGCGTGGACGGACCCTACGAGCAGTACTTC. As protein: CASSVDGPYEQYF.

At least ten counts were recorded for this clonotype. The chain couples TRBV20-1 to TRBJ1-6; D is possibly TRBD1 (6 bases). The ends were cut back, 3 bases at V and 9 bases at J, with 15 bases in the middle. Germline V gives CDR1 DFQATT, CDR2 SNEGSKA (reference sequence). The CDR3 runs 14 residues. The CDR3 bases are TGCAGTGCTAGGGGAGGGGGGGATGGTTCACCCCTCCACTTT. Amino acid sequence: CSARGGGDGSPLHF.

This clonotype was recorded a few times. The chain combines TRBV7-9 with TRBJ2-7; D might be TRBD2 (6 bases). This CDR3 spans 15 amino acids. Germline CDR1 reads SEHNR; CDR2 reads FQNEAQ (reference sequence). Trimming removed 5 bases from V and 5 bases from J, with 19 bases in between. The CDR3 DNA reads TGTGCCAGCAGCCCTCGGGCGGGGTATCACCACGAGCAGTACTTC. It translates to CASSPRAGYHHEQYF. Filled out from reference TRBV7-9 and TRBJ2-7, the complete variable domain reads DTGVSQNPRHKITKRGQNVTFRCDPISEHNRLYWYRQTLGQGPEFLTYFQNEAQLEKSRLLSDRFSAERPKGSFSTLEIQRTEQGDSAMYLCASSPRAGYHHEQYFGPGTRLTVT.

This clonotype has at least ten counts. The chain employs TRBV28 and TRBJ1-5; 10 bases align to TRBD1. The CDR3 runs 14 residues. V gave up 6 bases and J gave up 5 bases; unmatched junction bases: 4. Germline V lookup: CDR1 MDHEN, CDR2 SYDVKM. Written as DNA, the CDR3 is TGTGCCAGCAGCCCGGGACAGGGGTATCAGCCCCAGCATTTT. It translates to CASSPGQGYQPQHF.

This clonotype was recorded at least ten times. The CDR3 coding sequence is TGTGCCAGCAGCGTGGTAGACAGGGCGAACTATGGCTACACCTTC. It translates to CASSVVDRANYGYTF. The rearrangement links TRBV5-5 to TRBJ1-2, with 7 bases identical to TRBD1. Trimming at V came to 4 bases and at J to 2 bases, leaving 8 bases not matched to a gene. The CDR3 totals 15 residues. Germline-derived CDR1 and CDR2 are SGHKS and YYEKEE (reference sequence).

The V call is TRBV6-5, the J call TRBJ1-1; D uncertain. The germline gives CDR1 MNHEY, CDR2 SVGAGI. Trimming took off 2 bases at V and 6 bases at J, with 16 bases between the two ends. This CDR3 is built from 15 residues. CDR3 sequence reads: CASSYKLDEGAEAFF. In DNA, the CDR3 is TGTGCCAGCAGTTACAAACTGGACGAGGGCGCTGAAGCTTTCTTT.

The chain employs TRBV7-2 and TRBJ1-1; D is uncertain. Trimming stripped 5 bases from V and 6 bases from J, with 19 bases between. Germline CDR1 SGHTA, CDR2 FQGNSA. This CDR3 has 15 residues. The DNA of the CDR3 is TGTGCCAGCAGCCCCGGCTGGGGTGGGATTCCTGAAGCTTTCTTT. Its protein product is CASSPGWGGIPEAFF.

This clonotype appeared many times. The genes are TRBV6-1 and TRBJ2-7; unclear D gene. The germline V gene has CDR1 MNHNS and CDR2 SASEGT. This CDR3 comprises 14 residues. The V gene lost 1 base and the J gene lost 0 bases, with 7 bases spanning the gap. The CDR3 spells CASSEGHFSYEQYF. CDR3 DNA: TGTGCCAGCAGTGAAGGACACTTCTCCTACGAGCAGTACTTC.

This clonotype was counted between two and nine times. The chain has TRBV6-1 and TRBJ2-6; 7 bases align to TRBD1. The CDR3 loop spans 17 amino acids. Germline V gives CDR1 MNHNS, CDR2 SASEGT. After removal of 5 bases from V and 2 bases from J, the junction contained 9 bases not matched to a gene. This CDR3 reads CASSPDPTGAGANVLTF. The DNA of the CDR3 is TGTGCCAGCAGTCCCGACCCAACAGGGGCTGGGGCCAACGTCCTGACTTTC.

This chain connects TRBV18 to TRBJ1-2, with no clear D. The CDR3 totals 15 residues. Germline-derived CDR1 and CDR2 are KGHSH and LQKENI. V lost 3 bases, J lost 1 base, and 12 bases lay in between. CDR3 sequence (DNA): TGTGCCAGCTCACCCTGGAACCCATATAACTATGGCTACACCTTC. Translation: CASSPWNPYNYGYTF.

The V and J genes are TRBV6-1 and TRBJ2-7; the match to TRBD1 covers 7 bases. This CDR3 spans 14 amino acids. Trimming removed 1 base from V and 3 bases from J; junction bases left unmatched: 3. Germline V lookup: CDR1 MNHNS, CDR2 SASEGT. The CDR3 DNA reads as TGTGCCAGCAGTGAAGTAGGGGACAGCTACGAGCAGTACTTC. Translation: CASSEVGDSYEQYF.

Ten or more counts support this clonotype. The rearrangement joins TRBV27 to TRBJ2-5; 7 bases line up with TRBD2. This CDR3 is 15 amino acids long. J gave up 3 bases and V 2 bases, and 6 bases lay outside the gene matches. The germline V gene has CDR1 MNHEY and CDR2 SMNVEV (reference sequence). The CDR3 is CASSLREDEKETQYF. DNA of the CDR3: TGTGCCAGCAGTTTACGGGAGGATGAAAAAGAGACCCAGTACTTC.

This clonotype occurred many times. The chain employs TRBV6-1 and TRBJ1-3; D is possibly TRBD1 (5 bases). Trimming took off 8 bases at V and 2 bases at J, with 10 bases between the two ends. CDR3 size: 13 residues. Germline CDR1 reads MNHNS; CDR2 reads SASEGT. CDR3 loop: CASQGNPGNTIYF. DNA for the CDR3: TGTGCCAGCCAGGGAAACCCTGGAAACACCATATATTTT.

This clonotype was counted between two and nine times. The genes are TRBV2 and TRBJ1-2; the D gene is possibly TRBD1 (5 bases). Germline CDR1 SNHLY, CDR2 FYNNEI. V was pared by 4 bases and J by 2 bases, with 11 bases between. The CDR3 covers 14 residues. CDR3 in DNA: TGTGCCAGCAGTGGCCAGACAGTAAACTATGGCTACACCTTC. Its translation is CASSGQTVNYGYTF.

This clonotype has at least ten counts. The genes are TRBV19 and TRBJ1-5; D unresolved. Between the trimmed V and J ends, which lost 8 bases and 7 bases, there was a span of 21 bases. The CDR3 extends over 15 amino acids. Germline CDR1 reads LNHDA; CDR2 reads SQIVND (reference sequence). DNA for the CDR3: TGTGCCAGTTCCCGGCCAAGGGAGTACGGACAGCCCCAGCATTTT. This codes for CASSRPREYGQPQHF.